This T cell receptor beta chain originates from a study of shared clonotypes between healthy human individuals. Overall study findings and caveats: Rarefaction revealed incomplete sorted-subset sequencing despite large depth. Several donors had roughly 5.2% of their naive CD4 clonotypes in common. Clonotype sharing among donors was expected to depend on sequencing depth.

The germline V gene encodes CDR1 SNHLY and CDR2 FYNNEI. This CDR3 contains 14 residues. Trimming took 6 bases from V and 5 from J, leaving 14 bases between them. Concerning this clone: As yet, its antigen is unknown.

Per the original data handling: ImmunoSEQ output held junction-only sequences without quality scores, so filtering differed. Libraries were prepared by immunoSEQ multiplex PCR; TCRdb keeps only in-frame clonotypes and omits some of them. V and J calls and clone size are as listed in that table; D and trimming were resolved from the DNA. The table has 2 million to 2.5 million clones, approximately 94% seen once. V usage is TRBV2 and J usage is TRBJ1-5; no clear D gene. Sequenced material: naive CD4+ T cells sorted from blood. Noted subset: CD45RA+ positively selected. The source of this sequence is a man between 18 and 35 years old in good health. CDR3 sequence: CASSRSAGYQPQHF. The DNA for the CDR3 is TGTGCCAGCAGCCGATCGGCAGGTTATCAGCCCCAGCATTTT. Using reference TRBV2 and TRBJ1-5 for the parts outside the CDR3, the full variable domain is EPEVTQTPSHQVTQMGQEVILRCVPISNHLYFYWYRQILGQKVEFLVSFYNNEISEKSEIFDDQFSVERPDGSNFTLKIRSTKLEDSAMYFCASSRSAGYQPQHFGDGTRLSIL.